Shown below are 13 T cell receptor beta chains from a single sample sequenced in a study of T cell responses to AZD1222 COVID-19 vaccine. Only in-frame clones appear in the TCRdb table, and some are missing; sequencing was by immunoSEQ multiplex PCR. The sample contains 95,000 to 100,000 clones, about 86% of which appear only once. Material: peripheral blood, obtained on day 0 of AZD1222 vaccination. These receptors all stem from an adult in good health.

As concerns this clone: A read error may account for a junction end that differs from germline. J is TRBJ2-2 and V is TRBV19; D is possibly TRBD1 (6 bases). Germline-derived CDR1 and CDR2 are LNHDA and SQIVND (reference sequence). The CDR3 is 15 residues long. The CDR3 is CDSNSARGNTGELFF. The CDR3 DNA reads as TGTGACAGTAACTCTGCCAGGGGGAACACCGGGGAGCTGTTTTTT.

By share, this clone counts as medium-sized. The genes are TRBV27 and TRBJ2-1; D is undetermined. V was pared by 5 bases and J by 3 bases, with 8 bases between. The CDR3 runs 13 residues. Germline V gene lookup returns CDR1 MNHEY and CDR2 SMNVEV (reference sequence). The CDR3 DNA sequence: TGTGCCAGCAGTCTCAGAGACTACAATGAGCAGTTCTTC. It is translated as CASSLRDYNEQFF.

This chain connects TRBV9 to TRBJ1-5; 11 positions match TRBD1. Trimming removed 4 bases from V and 5 bases from J; junction bases left unmatched: 5. Per germline, CDR1 SGDLS and CDR2 YYNGEE. This CDR3 is 15 amino acids long. The CDR3 spells CASSKGQGAYQPQHF. The CDR3 bases are TGTGCCAGCAGCAAAGGACAGGGGGCGTATCAGCCCCAGCATTTT.

The chain employs TRBV7-8 and TRBJ1-1, with D possibly TRBD1 on 6 matching bases. V was shortened by 6 bases and J by 0 bases, with 11 bases between the two germline ends. Germline assignment: CDR1 SGHVS and CDR2 FQNEAQ. This CDR3 contains 14 residues. The CDR3 region has the DNA TGTGCCAGCAGAATAGGGGGGATGAACACTGAAGCTTTCTTT. Protein sequence: CASRIGGMNTEAFF.

The J gene is TRBJ2-1, the V gene TRBV10-3; no reliable D call. The CDR3 is made up of 13 amino acids. V lost 6 bases and J 0 bases, leaving 6 bases between the germline ends. In germline, CDR1 is ENHRY, CDR2 SYGVKD. The CDR3 region is CAISGGSYNEQFF. The CDR3 DNA reads as TGTGCCATCAGCGGCGGCTCCTACAATGAGCAGTTCTTC.

The chain carries TRBV7-8 and TRBJ1-4, with TRBD1 identical over 7 bases. The length of the CDR3 is 15 residues. The V gene end was trimmed by 2 bases and the J gene end by 4 bases; junction bases not matched to a gene: 4. Germline V lookup: CDR1 SGHVS, CDR2 FQNEAQ. The CDR3 loop reads CASSLKGGGNEKLFF. CDR3 sequence (DNA): TGTGCCAGCAGCTTAAAAGGGGGCGGTAATGAAAAACTGTTTTTT. Variable domain in full (rest from reference TRBV7-8 and TRBJ1-4): GAGVSQSPRYKVAKRGQDVALRCDPISGHVSLFWYQQALGQGPEFLTYFQNEAQLDKSGLPSDRFFAERPEGSVSTLKIQRTQQEDSAVYLCASSLKGGGNEKLFFGSGTQLSVL.

The chain links TRBV30 to TRBJ2-5, with unresolved D. V gave up 0 bases and J gave up 4 bases, with 0 bases separating them. CDR1 is GTSNPN, CDR2 SVGIG, per germline (reference sequence). The CDR3 has 10 residues. CDR3 region: CAWSVETQYF. The CDR3 DNA is TGTGCCTGGAGTGTAGAGACCCAGTACTTC.

The CDR3 region is CASSLQSSYNEQFF. The DNA of the CDR3 is TGTGCCAGCAGTCTCCAAAGCTCCTACAATGAGCAGTTCTTC. J is TRBJ2-1 and V is TRBV3-1 (or the pseudogene TRBV3-2); D not resolved. V dropped 6 bases and J dropped 0 bases, with 9 bases sitting between them. This CDR3 comprises 14 residues. Germline CDR1 reads LGHDT; CDR2 reads YNNKEL (reference sequence).

The rearrangement links TRBV4-3 to TRBJ1-2, with 8 bases identical to TRBD1. CDR1 and CDR2 (germline): LGHNA, YSLEER. This CDR3 has 18 residues. J was trimmed by 0 bases and V by 1 base; bases with no gene match: 10. CDR3: CASSQAPPRTGTNYGYTF. Here the CDR3 DNA reads TGCGCCAGCAGCCAAGCACCCCCCCGGACAGGGACTAACTATGGCTACACCTTC.

This clone has just a few counts. J is TRBJ1-1 and V is TRBV19; 10 positions match TRBD1. The CDR3 covers 15 residues. CDR1 LNHDA and CDR2 SQIVND come from the germline V gene (reference sequence). V dropped 4 bases and J dropped 10; count of bases not matched to a gene: 12. The CDR3 spells CASSTSGTGADVAFF. The CDR3 DNA reads TGTGCCAGTAGTACCTCCGGGACAGGGGCCGATGTAGCTTTCTTT. Variable domain in full (rest from reference TRBV19 and TRBJ1-1): DGGITQSPKYLFRKEGQNVTLSCEQNLNHDAMYWYRQDPGQGLRLIYYSQIVNDFQKGDIAEGYSVSREKKESFPLTVTSAQKNPTAFYLCASSTSGTGADVAFFGQGTRLTVV.

This clone has just one count. The rearrangement uses TRBV19 and TRBJ1-1; D perhaps matches TRBD1 (6 bases). The V end lost 3 bases, the J end lost 1 base, and 15 bases lay between the germline ends. CDR1 and CDR2 from the germline V gene are LNHDA and SQIVND (reference sequence). This CDR3 is built from 16 residues. The CDR3 loop is CASSMPPGHQNTEAFF. Written as DNA, the CDR3 is TGTGCCAGTAGTATGCCTCCGGGACATCAGAACACTGAAGCTTTCTTT. Full variable domain (rest looked up from reference TRBV19 and TRBJ1-1): DGGITQSPKYLFRKEGQNVTLSCEQNLNHDAMYWYRQDPGQGLRLIYYSQIVNDFQKGDIAEGYSVSREKKESFPLTVTSAQKNPTAFYLCASSMPPGHQNTEAFFGQGTRLTVV.

For the CDR3, the DNA is TGCGCCAGCAGCCAATATGGGACAGGGGGGACCGGGGAGCTGTTTTTT. This codes for CASSQYGTGGTGELFF. The chain uses TRBV4-3 and TRBJ2-2; 11 bases are a match to TRBD1. Trimming took 2 bases from V and 5 from J; bases not matched to a gene: 4. Looked up from germline, CDR1 is LGHNA and CDR2 is YSLEER. The CDR3 sequence is 16 residues long.

V and J are TRBV30 and TRBJ1-1, with 9 bases identical to TRBD1. V trimming: 5 bases; J trimming: 4 bases; junction bases outside the gene matches: 2. In germline, CDR1 is GTSNPN, CDR2 SVGIG (reference sequence). The CDR3 totals 12 residues. CDR3 sequence: CAWGQGITEAFF. The CDR3 DNA follows: TGTGCCTGGGGACAGGGGATCACTGAAGCTTTCTTT.